What follows are 16 T cell receptor beta chains derived from one specimen sequenced in a study of T cell responses to AZD1222 COVID-19 vaccine. Measured with immunoSEQ multiplex PCR; TCRdb has only the in-frame clones, and not every one. Of 130,000 to 150,000 clones listed, roughly 94% are singletons. This sample comprised peripheral blood, obtained on day 0 of AZD1222 vaccination. The receptors derive from an adult in good health.

The chain is built from TRBV7-9 and TRBJ1-2; D not certain. The V and J ends lost 6 bases and 6 bases respectively, with 14 bases between them. Looked up from germline, CDR1 is SEHNR and CDR2 is FQNEAQ (reference sequence). The CDR3 contains 13 residues. The DNA for the CDR3 is TGTGCCAGCAGGCCTCCCGAACCGGATGGCTACACCTTC. Amino acid sequence: CASRPPEPDGYTF.

Comments on this clone: The sample has other DNA sequences that encode this CDR3 too. The V call is TRBV11-2, the J call TRBJ1-1; D perhaps matches TRBD1 (5 bases). This CDR3 spans 13 amino acids. Per the germline V gene, CDR1 is SGHAT and CDR2 is FQNNGV. V was pared by 4 bases and J by 5 bases, with 11 bases between. The CDR3 DNA sequence: TGTGCCAGCAGCTGGGGGGGGTCGACTGAAGCTTTCTTT. It codes for CASSWGGSTEAFF.

The V and J genes are TRBV15 and TRBJ2-5; D not certain. The CDR3 is 15 amino acids. V was pared by 0 bases and J by 2 bases, with 10 bases between. CDR1 and CDR2 (germline): LNHNV, YYDKDF (reference sequence). In DNA, the CDR3 is TGTGCCACCAGCAGAGATTCCCCGCAGCAAGAGACCCAGTACTTC. Its translation is CATSRDSPQQETQYF.

The rearrangement links TRBV25-1 to TRBJ1-4, with D perhaps TRBD1 (5 bases). Trimming pared 6 bases from V and 7 bases from J, leaving 9 bases between. Looked up from germline, CDR1 is MGHDK and CDR2 is SYGVNS. This CDR3 has 12 residues. CDR3 protein: CASSQGSEKLFF. Written as DNA, the CDR3 is TGTGCCAGCAGCCAGGGCAGTGAAAAACTGTTTTTT. Full variable domain (rest looked up from reference TRBV25-1 and TRBJ1-4): EADIYQTPRYLVIGTGKKITLECSQTMGHDKMYWYQQDPGMELHLIHYSYGVNSTEKGDLSSESTVSRIRTEHFPLTLESARPSHTSQYLCASSQGSEKLFFGSGTQLSVL.

The chain recombines TRBV11-3 with TRBJ1-1; D not resolved. Germline loops: CDR1 SGHNT, CDR2 YENEEA. The V gene lost 5 bases and the J gene lost 0 bases, with 7 bases spanning the gap. The CDR3 is 13 amino acids. The DNA of the CDR3 is TGTGCCAGCAGCGGTAATATGAACACTGAAGCTTTCTTT. Its protein product is CASSGNMNTEAFF.

The genes are TRBV29-1 and TRBJ2-1; D is perhaps TRBD1 (6 bases). The germline gives CDR1 SQVTM, CDR2 ANQGSEA. Trimming removed 7 bases at V and 3 bases at J, with 13 bases between. The CDR3 has 13 residues. This CDR3 reads CSAGTPLYNEQFF. The CDR3 DNA is TGCAGCGCGGGGACACCCCTCTACAATGAGCAGTTCTTC.

The gene calls are TRBV18 and TRBJ1-2, with 7 bases lining up with TRBD1. The J segment lost 1 base and the V segment lost 2 bases, leaving 7 bases of the junction unmatched. Per the germline V gene, CDR1 is KGHSH and CDR2 is LQKENI. The CDR3 is 16 residues long. CDR3 coding DNA: TGTGCCAGCTCACCAGAGACAGGGCGCCTTAACTATGGCTACACCTTC. Its translation is CASSPETGRLNYGYTF.

The chain combines TRBV9 with TRBJ2-7; TRBD1 is a possible D gene (6 bases). The V gene lost 3 bases and the J gene lost 2 bases, with 18 bases spanning the gap. Per the germline V gene, CDR1 is SGDLS and CDR2 is YYNGEE. The CDR3 has 16 amino acids. CDR3 DNA sequence: TGTGCCAGCAGCGATCCGAGGGGGACGGTGACCTACGAGCAGTACTTC. Protein: CASSDPRGTVTYEQYF.

The V gene is TRBV10-3, the J gene TRBJ2-1, with D uncertain. V gave up 6 bases and J gave up 0 bases, with 9 bases separating them. Germline CDR1 and CDR2: ENHRY and SYGVKD. The CDR3 length is 14 residues. The CDR3 DNA is TGTGCCATCAGGAGCGAGAGCTCCTACAATGAGCAGTTCTTC. Protein: CAIRSESSYNEQFF.

The chain links TRBV19 to TRBJ2-7, with 10 bases fitting TRBD1. Germline CDR1 and CDR2: LNHDA and SQIVND (reference sequence). J gave up 3 bases and V 6 bases, and 8 bases lay outside the gene matches. The length of the CDR3 is 15 residues. The CDR3 nucleotides are TGTGCCAGTAGCGACCCGGGACAGGGGATCTACGAGCAGTACTTC. It is translated as CASSDPGQGIYEQYF.

The chain links TRBV19 to TRBJ2-3, with D possibly being TRBD1 (6 bases). From germline, CDR1 is LNHDA and CDR2 SQIVND (reference sequence). The V end was cut by 9 bases, the J end by 2 bases, with 21 bases between. The CDR3 has 16 amino acids. CDR3 amino acids: CASHNTQGWATDTQYF. Written as DNA, the CDR3 is TGTGCCAGCCACAACACACAGGGATGGGCCACAGATACGCAGTATTTT.

This sequence joins TRBV5-1 and TRBJ2-7; the match to TRBD1 covers 7 bases. The CDR3 has 13 residues. The V gene's germline CDR1 is SGHRS and CDR2 YFSETQ. V dropped 4 bases and J dropped 3; count of bases not matched to a gene: 4. DNA for the CDR3: TGCGCCAGCAGCAATAGACAGGGCTACGAGCAGTACTTC. Its translation: CASSNRQGYEQYF.

The chain links TRBV19 to TRBJ2-7, with D perhaps given as TRBD1 or TRBD2 (5 bases each). Trimming removed 5 bases at V and 6 bases at J, with 17 bases between. Germline V CDR1 and CDR2: LNHDA, SQIVND (reference sequence). The CDR3 is 14 amino acids. CDR3 nucleotides: TGTGCCAGTAGTTTCGGGACCCACGTAGGCGAGCAGTACTTC. This gives the protein CASSFGTHVGEQYF.

The V gene is TRBV10-3, the J gene TRBJ1-5; 11 bases are shared with TRBD1. The CDR3 sequence is 15 residues long. Unmatched junction bases numbered 1, after V lost 2 bases and J lost 4 bases. The germline V gene has CDR1 ENHRY and CDR2 SYGVKD. CDR3 region: CAISEGTGGNQPQHF. Here the CDR3 DNA reads TGTGCCATCAGTGAGGGGACAGGGGGGAATCAGCCCCAGCATTTT.

This clone was seen a single time. The V and J genes are TRBV28 and TRBJ2-7; D gene uncertain. The CDR3 runs 11 residues. The V end was cut by 7 bases, the J end by 3 bases, with 7 bases between. Per germline, CDR1 MDHEN and CDR2 SYDVKM. The CDR3 nucleotides are TGTGCCAGCATTAGTCTCTACGAGCAGTACTTC. Encoded protein: CASISLYEQYF.

The V gene is TRBV5-4, the J gene TRBJ1-4; no clear D. V shed 2 bases and J shed 7 bases, with 9 bases lying between them. The germline V gene encodes CDR1 SGHNT and CDR2 YYREEE (reference sequence). The CDR3 is made up of 13 amino acids. The CDR3 sequence: CASSLGRGEKLFF. CDR3 nucleotides: TGTGCCAGCAGCTTAGGCCGGGGTGAAAAACTGTTTTTT.